This T cell receptor (beta chain) was retrieved from a study of blood T cell repertoires in COVID-19. Under the authors' procedure: For nucleated cells, counts were estimated from reference gene primer amplification. TCRdb's copy holds only in-frame clones and misses some; the assay was immunoSEQ multiplex PCR. V and J calls and clone size come straight from that table; D and trimming were deduced from the DNA. The data show tens of thousands of clones, 80% to 90% seen once. The sample taken for sequencing was peripheral blood. The TCR sequence derives from a woman aged 60 to 75 with acute or convalescent COVID-19.

Written as DNA, the CDR3 is TGTGCCAGCAGCCCTACCGGGACAGGGGCCTATGGCTACACCTTC. Encoded protein: CASSPTGTGAYGYTF. The genes are TRBV3-1 (or the pseudogene TRBV3-2) and TRBJ1-2; the match to TRBD1 covers 10 bases. The CDR3 length is 15 residues. With V trimmed by 4 bases and J by 4 bases, 6 bases remained unmatched. Germline CDR1 is LGHDT and CDR2 is YNNKEL (reference sequence).